This T cell receptor (beta chain) was captured by sequencing in a study of technical replicates of blood from a few donors. Assay used: immunoSEQ multiplex PCR; TCRdb lists only in-frame clones, some missing. The table shows around 80,000 clones, with 95% to 98% occurring only once. The sample taken for sequencing was T cells isolated from PBMCs. This TCR was recovered from a human donor in good health.

CDR3 in amino acids: CASSFIEAGELFF. In DNA, the CDR3 is TGCGCCAGCAGCTTCATTGAGGCCGGGGAGCTGTTTTTT. J is TRBJ2-2 and V is TRBV5-1; the D is unclear. Per germline, CDR1 SGHRS and CDR2 YFSETQ. The V end was cut by 2 bases, the J end by 6 bases, with 8 bases between. CDR3 size: 13 residues.